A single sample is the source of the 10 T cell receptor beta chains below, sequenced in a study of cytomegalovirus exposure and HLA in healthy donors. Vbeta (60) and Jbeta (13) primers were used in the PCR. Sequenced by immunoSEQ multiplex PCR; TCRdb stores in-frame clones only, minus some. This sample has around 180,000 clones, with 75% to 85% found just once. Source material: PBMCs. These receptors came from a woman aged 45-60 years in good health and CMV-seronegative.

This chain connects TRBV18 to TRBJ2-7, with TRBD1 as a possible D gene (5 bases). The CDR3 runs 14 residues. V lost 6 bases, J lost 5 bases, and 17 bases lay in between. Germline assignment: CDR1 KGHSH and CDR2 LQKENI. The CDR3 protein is CASSLNPRANEQYF. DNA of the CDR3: TGTGCCAGCTCCCTCAACCCCAGGGCCAACGAGCAGTACTTC.

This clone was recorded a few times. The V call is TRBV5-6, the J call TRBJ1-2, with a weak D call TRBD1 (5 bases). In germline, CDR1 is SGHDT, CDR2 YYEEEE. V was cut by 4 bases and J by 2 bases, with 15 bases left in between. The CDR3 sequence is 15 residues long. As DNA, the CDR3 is TGTGCCAGCAGCATCCGACAGCTACAGAACTATGGCTACACCTTC. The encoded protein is CASSIRQLQNYGYTF.

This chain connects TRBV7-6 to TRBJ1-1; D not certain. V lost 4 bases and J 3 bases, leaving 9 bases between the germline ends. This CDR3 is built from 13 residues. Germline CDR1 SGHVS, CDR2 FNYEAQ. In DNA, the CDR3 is TGTGCCAGCAGCTCCGACACCTACACTGAAGCTTTCTTT. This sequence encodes CASSSDTYTEAFF.

In DNA form, the CDR3 reads TGTGCCAGAAGCTACAGGGGAGCCTACGAGCAGTACTTC. Its translation: CARSYRGAYEQYF. The chain employs TRBV5-3 and TRBJ2-7, with 7 bases lining up with TRBD1. TRBV5-3 belongs to the ORF category, with a function that is uncertain. The V gene end was trimmed by 3 bases and the J gene end by 2 bases; junction bases not matched to a gene: 2. This CDR3 comprises 13 residues.

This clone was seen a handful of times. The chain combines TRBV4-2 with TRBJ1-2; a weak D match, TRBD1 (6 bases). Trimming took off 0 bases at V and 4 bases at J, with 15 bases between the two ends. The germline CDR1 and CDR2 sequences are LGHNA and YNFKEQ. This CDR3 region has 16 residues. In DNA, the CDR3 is TGTGCCAGCAGCCAAGATAGGGCAGGGGCCTTCTATGGCTACACCTTC. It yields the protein CASSQDRAGAFYGYTF.

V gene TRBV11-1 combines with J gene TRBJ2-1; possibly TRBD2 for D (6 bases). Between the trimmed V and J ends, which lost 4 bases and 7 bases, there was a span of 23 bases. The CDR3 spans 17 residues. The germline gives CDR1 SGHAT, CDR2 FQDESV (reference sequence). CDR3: CASSSEVSGHTGNEQFF. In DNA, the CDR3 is TGTGCCAGCAGCTCAGAGGTTAGCGGCCATACTGGGAATGAGCAGTTCTTC.

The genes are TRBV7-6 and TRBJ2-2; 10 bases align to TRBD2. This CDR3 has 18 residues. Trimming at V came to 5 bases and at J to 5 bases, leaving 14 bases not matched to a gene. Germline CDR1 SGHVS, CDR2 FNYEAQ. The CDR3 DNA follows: TGTGCCAGCAGCCCCAGGGCTAGCGGGGGTTCTATAACCGGGGAGCTGTTTTTT. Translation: CASSPRASGGSITGELFF.

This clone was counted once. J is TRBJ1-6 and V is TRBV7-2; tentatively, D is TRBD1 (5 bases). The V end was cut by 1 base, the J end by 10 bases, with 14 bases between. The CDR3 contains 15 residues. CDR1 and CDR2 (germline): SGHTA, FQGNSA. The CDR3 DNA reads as TGTGCCAGCAGCTTAGTGTCCGGGGGTGGATCACCCCTCCACTTT. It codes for CASSLVSGGGSPLHF.

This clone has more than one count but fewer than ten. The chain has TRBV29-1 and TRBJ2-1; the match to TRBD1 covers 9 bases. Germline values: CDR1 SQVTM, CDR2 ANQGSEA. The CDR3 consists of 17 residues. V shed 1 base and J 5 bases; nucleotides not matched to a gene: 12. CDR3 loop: CSVEVKLGTGRHNEQFF. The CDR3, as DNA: TGCAGCGTTGAAGTTAAGCTCGGGACAGGGCGACACAATGAGCAGTTCTTC.

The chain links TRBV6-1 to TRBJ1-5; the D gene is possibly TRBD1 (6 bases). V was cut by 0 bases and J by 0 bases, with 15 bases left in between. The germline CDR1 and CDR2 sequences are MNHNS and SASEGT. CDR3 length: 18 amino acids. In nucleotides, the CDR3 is TGTGCCAGCAGTGAAGCGCTCCCAGGGGCGGCTAGCAATCAGCCCCAGCATTTT. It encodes CASSEALPGAASNQPQHF.